The 20 T cell receptor beta chains in this list originate from one sample, sequenced in a study of blood T cell repertoires in COVID-19. Produced via immunoSEQ multiplex PCR; TCRdb's table is partial and in-frame only. The table records approximately 75,000 clones, 80% to 95% of them present only once. Source material: peripheral blood. The source is a human donor in a cohort sampled during active COVID-19.

V gene TRBV7-9 combines with J gene TRBJ1-6; 9 positions match TRBD1. Germline V gene data show CDR1 as SEHNR and CDR2 as FQNEAQ (reference sequence). Germline trimming cut 8 bases from V and 5 bases from J; bases unmatched to any gene: 1. This CDR3 spans 13 amino acids. This CDR3 reads CASRDRDNSPLHF. The CDR3 region has the DNA TGTGCCAGCCGGGACAGGGATAATTCACCCCTCCACTTT.

The chain couples TRBV15 to TRBJ1-5, with 7 bases matching TRBD1. This CDR3 has 18 residues. V was clipped by 0 bases and J by 1 base; unmatched bases: 9. Germline CDR1 and CDR2: LNHNV and YYDKDF (reference sequence). CDR3: CATSRELIQGVSNQPQHF. The CDR3 bases are TGTGCCACCAGCAGAGAACTTATTCAGGGGGTCAGCAATCAGCCCCAGCATTTT. The variable domain in full, completed from reference TRBV15 and TRBJ1-5, reads DAMVIQNPRYQVTQFGKPVTLSCSQTLNHNVMYWYQQKSSQAPKLLFHYYDKDFNNEADTPDNFQSRRPNTSFCFLDIRSPGLGDTAMYLCATSRELIQGVSNQPQHFGDGTRLSIL.

V and J are TRBV6-5 and TRBJ2-1, with a weak D call TRBD2 (5 bases). The CDR3 loop spans 15 amino acids. V dropped 8 bases and J dropped 5 bases, with 19 bases sitting between them. Germline V CDR1 and CDR2: MNHEY, SVGAGI. The CDR3 sequence: CASLEQGSPHNEQFF. CDR3 DNA sequence: TGTGCCAGCCTTGAGCAAGGGAGCCCCCACAATGAGCAGTTCTTC.

CDR3 sequence reads: CASRADTYSPLHF. The CDR3, as DNA: TGTGCCAGCAGGGCGGATACTTATTCACCCCTCCACTTT. The chain links TRBV27 to TRBJ1-6; D is undetermined. V lost 6 bases and J 8 bases, leaving 11 bases between the germline ends. CDR3 length: 13 residues. Germline V gene data show CDR1 as MNHEY and CDR2 as SMNVEV (reference sequence).

V and J are TRBV4-3 and TRBJ2-2; TRBD2 agrees at 7 bases. V was pared by 1 base and J by 4 bases, with 9 bases of the junction left unmatched. CDR1 LGHNA and CDR2 YSLEER come from the germline V gene. The CDR3 covers 17 residues. The CDR3 region is CASSQGISGLLTGELFF. CDR3 nucleotides: TGCGCCAGCAGCCAAGGTATCTCGGGACTACTCACCGGGGAGCTGTTTTTT.

The V and J genes are TRBV18 and TRBJ2-2; D remains unclear. Trimming took 3 bases from V and 6 from J, leaving 11 bases between them. Germline loops: CDR1 KGHSH, CDR2 LQKENI. This CDR3 comprises 14 residues. The CDR3 sequence: CASSPPQNPGELFF. Written as DNA, the CDR3 is TGTGCCAGCTCACCCCCACAGAATCCCGGGGAGCTGTTTTTT.

V usage is TRBV12-5 and J usage is TRBJ1-2; 7 bases align to TRBD1. Trimming took 6 bases from V and 4 from J; bases not matched to a gene: 11. CDR1 is LGHNT and CDR2 is FRNRAP in the germline V gene. The CDR3 has 15 amino acids. DNA of the CDR3: TGTGCTAGTGGACGTCCCGGGACAGCTTTCTATGGCTACACCTTC. This gives the protein CASGRPGTAFYGYTF.

The gene calls are TRBV11-2 and TRBJ2-7, with D uncertain. The CDR3 loop spans 15 amino acids. The germline V gene encodes CDR1 SGHAT and CDR2 FQNNGV. V shed 5 bases and J shed 0 bases, with 14 bases lying between them. CDR3 sequence: CASSKESVSSYEQYF. The CDR3 bases are TGTGCCAGCAGCAAGGAGAGTGTGAGCTCCTACGAGCAGTACTTC.

The V and J genes are TRBV2 and TRBJ1-5; 7 bases are shared with TRBD1. The germline V gene has CDR1 SNHLY and CDR2 FYNNEI. This CDR3 spans 14 amino acids. With 7 bases clipped from V and 0 bases from J, the junction kept 3 bases outside the gene matches. In DNA, the CDR3 is TGTGCCAGCACGACAGGGAATAGCAATCAGCCCCAGCATTTT. This sequence encodes CASTTGNSNQPQHF. Based on the CDR3 plus reference TRBV2 and TRBJ1-5, the full variable domain is EPEVTQTPSHQVTQMGQEVILRCVPISNHLYFYWYRQILGQKVEFLVSFYNNEISEKSEIFDDQFSVERPDGSNFTLKIRSTKLEDSAMYFCASTTGNSNQPQHFGDGTRLSIL.

As for this clone: Its ends do not fully match the called genes, so a read error is possible. The gene calls are TRBV9 and TRBJ1-1; tentative D call: TRBD1 (5 bases). The CDR3 is 12 residues long. Germline CDR1 reads SGDLS; CDR2 reads YYNGEE. In DNA, the CDR3 is TGTGCCAGCAGCGTAGATCAGGGCCCCCCCCTCTTT. Translation: CASSVDQGPPLF.

V and J are TRBV4-3 and TRBJ1-6; 8 bases agree with TRBD1. Per germline, CDR1 LGHNA and CDR2 YSLEER. V shed 3 bases, J shed 2 bases, and the junction held 6 bases outside the gene matches. The CDR3 covers 17 residues. CDR3: CASSHYGQGTYNSPLHF. CDR3 DNA: TGCGCCAGCAGCCACTATGGACAGGGAACCTATAATTCACCCCTCCACTTT.

The genes are TRBV3-1 (or the pseudogene TRBV3-2) and TRBJ1-1, with 7 bases matching TRBD1. V gave up 6 bases and J gave up 1 base; unmatched junction bases: 5. The CDR3 runs to 14 residues. Germline V lookup: CDR1 LGHDT, CDR2 YNNKEL (reference sequence). In DNA, the CDR3 is TGTGCCAGCAGGTTGGGACAGACGAACACTGAAGCTTTCTTT. It specifies CASRLGQTNTEAFF.

The genes are TRBV6-2 or TRBV6-3 and TRBJ2-2, with a possible D match to TRBD1 (5 bases). The CDR3 runs 14 residues. V was pared by 5 bases and J by 9 bases, with 16 bases between. Per germline, CDR1 MNHEY and CDR2 SVGEGT. This CDR3 is CASSLNNLGRELFF. CDR3 nucleotide sequence: TGTGCCAGCAGTCTTAATAACTTGGGGCGGGAGCTGTTTTTT.

This clone showed up just once. The V call is TRBV30, the J call TRBJ2-2; D is perhaps TRBD2 (5 bases). V was pared by 8 bases and J by 7 bases, with 8 bases between. CDR1 is GTSNPN and CDR2 is SVGIG in the germline V gene (reference sequence). The CDR3 loop spans 10 amino acids. CDR3 amino acids: CAHGIGELFF. The CDR3, as DNA: TGTGCCCACGGGATCGGGGAGCTGTTTTTT.

This clone was observed once. The rearrangement links TRBV5-1 to TRBJ1-2; 9 bases are a match to TRBD1. Unmatched junction bases numbered 7, after V lost 6 bases and J lost 10 bases. In germline, CDR1 is SGHRS, CDR2 YFSETQ. The CDR3 has 12 residues. As DNA, the CDR3 is TGCGCCAGCAAGACAGGGGGAGCCTACTACACCTTC. Amino acid sequence: CASKTGGAYYTF. The full variable domain, its missing parts supplied by reference TRBV5-1 and TRBJ1-2, is KAGVTQTPRYLIKTRGQQVTLSCSPISGHRSVSWYQQTPGQGLQFLFEYFSETQRNKGNFPGRFSGRQFSNSRSEMNVSTLELGDSALYLCASKTGGAYYTFGSGTRLTVV.

The J gene is TRBJ1-1, the V gene TRBV9, with D maybe TRBD1 (6 bases). This CDR3 region has 13 residues. V was cut by 0 bases and J by 8 bases, with 11 bases left in between. Germline V lookup: CDR1 SGDLS, CDR2 YYNGEE. CDR3 DNA sequence: TGTGCCAGCAGCGTAGTCACACAGGGCGAAGCTTTCTTT. Protein: CASSVVTQGEAFF.

The gene calls are TRBV7-2 and TRBJ1-3; 11 bases align to TRBD1. J was trimmed by 2 bases and V by 4 bases; bases with no gene match: 7. From germline, CDR1 is SGHTA and CDR2 FQGNSA. The CDR3 consists of 17 residues. This CDR3 is CASSSRDRGSAGNTIYF. The CDR3 DNA follows: TGTGCCAGCAGCTCCCGGGACAGGGGGTCAGCTGGAAACACCATATATTTT.

J is TRBJ1-3 and V is TRBV7-9; D remains ambiguous. This CDR3 spans 12 amino acids. Germline CDR1 SEHNR, CDR2 FQNEAQ (reference sequence). The germline V and J ends were trimmed by 4 bases and 5 bases, with 6 bases remaining between them. This chain's CDR3 is CASSSGRNTIYF. As DNA, the CDR3 is TGTGCCAGCAGCTCGGGTCGAAACACCATATATTTT. Full variable domain (remainder filled in from reference TRBV7-9 and TRBJ1-3): DTGVSQNPRHKITKRGQNVTFRCDPISEHNRLYWYRQTLGQGPEFLTYFQNEAQLEKSRLLSDRFSAERPKGSFSTLEIQRTEQGDSAMYLCASSSGRNTIYFGEGSWLTVV.

The rearrangement links TRBV25-1 to TRBJ2-1; D remains ambiguous. The CDR3 is made up of 13 amino acids. V was clipped by 1 base and J by 4 bases, with 5 bases between them. The germline V gene has CDR1 MGHDK and CDR2 SYGVNS. The CDR3 DNA reads as TGTGCCAGCAGTGAATTCACTTACAATGAGCAGTTCTTC. Protein: CASSEFTYNEQFF.

V and J are TRBV30 and TRBJ1-2, with D hard to call. V was cut by 5 bases and J by 6 bases, with 7 bases left in between. The CDR3 is 10 amino acids. Germline V gives CDR1 GTSNPN, CDR2 SVGIG (reference sequence). CDR3 DNA: TGTGCCTGGCAGAGGGATGGCTACACCTTC. Protein product: CAWQRDGYTF.